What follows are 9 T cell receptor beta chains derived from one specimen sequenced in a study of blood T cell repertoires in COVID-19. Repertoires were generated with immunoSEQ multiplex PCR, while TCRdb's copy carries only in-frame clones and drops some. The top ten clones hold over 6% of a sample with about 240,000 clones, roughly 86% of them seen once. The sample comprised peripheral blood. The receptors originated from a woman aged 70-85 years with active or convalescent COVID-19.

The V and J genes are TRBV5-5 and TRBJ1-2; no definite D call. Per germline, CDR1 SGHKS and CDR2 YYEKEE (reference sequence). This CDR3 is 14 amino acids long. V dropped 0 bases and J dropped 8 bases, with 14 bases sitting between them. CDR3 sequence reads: CASSLGLTWYGYTF. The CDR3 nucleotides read TGTGCCAGCAGCTTGGGCCTTACTTGGTACGGCTACACCTTC. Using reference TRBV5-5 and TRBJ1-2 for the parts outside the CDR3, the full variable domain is DAGVTQSPTHLIKTRGQQVTLRCSPISGHKSVSWYQQVLGQGPQFIFQYYEKEERGRGNFPDRFSARQFPNYSSELNVNALLLGDSALYLCASSLGLTWYGYTFGSGTRLTVV.

The CDR3 DNA reads as TGTGCCAGCTCAGGGAGAGGACAGGGGTGGGCTGAAGCTTTCTTT. Residues: CASSGRGQGWAEAFF. The gene calls are TRBV18 and TRBJ1-1; TRBD1 agrees at 9 bases. V lost 5 bases, J lost 6 bases, and 10 bases stayed unmatched. CDR1 is KGHSH, CDR2 LQKENI, per germline. The CDR3 loop spans 15 amino acids.

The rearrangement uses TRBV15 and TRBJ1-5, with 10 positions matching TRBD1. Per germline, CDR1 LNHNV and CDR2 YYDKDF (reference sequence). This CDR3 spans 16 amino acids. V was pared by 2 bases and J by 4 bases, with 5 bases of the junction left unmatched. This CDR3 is CATSRFQDRGNQPQHF. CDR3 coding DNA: TGTGCCACCAGCAGATTCCAGGACAGGGGGAATCAGCCCCAGCATTTT. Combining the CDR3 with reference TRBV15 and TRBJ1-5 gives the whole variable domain DAMVIQNPRYQVTQFGKPVTLSCSQTLNHNVMYWYQQKSSQAPKLLFHYYDKDFNNEADTPDNFQSRRPNTSFCFLDIRSPGLGDTAMYLCATSRFQDRGNQPQHFGDGTRLSIL.

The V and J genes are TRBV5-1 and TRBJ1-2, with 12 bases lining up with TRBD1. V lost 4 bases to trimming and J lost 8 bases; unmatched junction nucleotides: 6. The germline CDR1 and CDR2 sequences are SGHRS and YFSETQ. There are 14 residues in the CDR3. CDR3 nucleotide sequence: TGCGCCAGCAGCCGGGGACAGGGGGCGTACGGCTACACCTTC. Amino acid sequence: CASSRGQGAYGYTF.

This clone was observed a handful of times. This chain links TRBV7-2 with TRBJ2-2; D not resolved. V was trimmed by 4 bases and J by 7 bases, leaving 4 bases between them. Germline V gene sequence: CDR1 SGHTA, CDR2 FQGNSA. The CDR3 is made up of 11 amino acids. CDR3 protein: CASSYYGELFF. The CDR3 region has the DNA TGTGCCAGCAGCTACTACGGGGAGCTGTTTTTT. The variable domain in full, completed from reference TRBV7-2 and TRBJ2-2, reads GAGVSQSPSNKVTEKGKDVELRCDPISGHTALYWYRQSLGQGLEFLIYFQGNSAPDKSGLPSDRFSAERTGGSVSTLTIQRTQQEDSAVYLCASSYYGELFFGEGSRLTVL.

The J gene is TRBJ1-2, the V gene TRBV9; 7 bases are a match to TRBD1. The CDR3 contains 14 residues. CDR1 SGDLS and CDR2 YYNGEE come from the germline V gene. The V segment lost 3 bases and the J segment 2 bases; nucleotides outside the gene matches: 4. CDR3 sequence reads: CASSARQGNYGYTF. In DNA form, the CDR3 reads TGTGCCAGCAGCGCCAGACAGGGAAACTATGGCTACACCTTC.

In DNA form, the CDR3 reads TGTGCCAGTAGTAGACAGGGGAATGAAAAACTGTTTTTT. This translates into CASSRQGNEKLFF. The chain couples TRBV19 to TRBJ1-4; 8 positions match TRBD1. The V gene's germline CDR1 is LNHDA and CDR2 SQIVND (reference sequence). The V segment lost 4 bases and the J segment 5 bases; nucleotides outside the gene matches: 0. CDR3 length: 13 amino acids.

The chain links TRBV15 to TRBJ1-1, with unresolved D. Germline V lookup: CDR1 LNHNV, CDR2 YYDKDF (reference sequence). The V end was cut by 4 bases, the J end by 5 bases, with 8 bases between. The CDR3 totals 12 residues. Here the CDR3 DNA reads TGTGCCACCAGCAATGAGAAGACTGAAGCTTTCTTT. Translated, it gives CATSNEKTEAFF.

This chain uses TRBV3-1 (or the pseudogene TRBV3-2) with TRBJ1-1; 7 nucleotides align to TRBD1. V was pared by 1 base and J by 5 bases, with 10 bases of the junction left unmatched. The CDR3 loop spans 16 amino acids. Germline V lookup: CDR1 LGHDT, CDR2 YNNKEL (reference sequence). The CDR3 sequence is CASSQVAGGFNTEAFF. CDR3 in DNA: TGTGCCAGCAGCCAAGTTGCAGGGGGGTTTAATACTGAAGCTTTCTTT.